The 9 T cell receptor beta chains listed next were all sequenced from one sample in a study of radiation and T cells in renal cell carcinoma. Data came from immunoSEQ multiplex PCR; TCRdb stores just in-frame clones and leaves some out. Of some 130,000 clones listed, approximately 90% are singletons. The time point here: blood 2 weeks post-SBRT. The treatment was: 15 Gy SBRT to primary tumor, nephrectomy 4 weeks later. The material was blood, obtained from a patient whose treatment included radiotherapy and nephrectomy. The receptors originated from a woman between 70 and 85 years old with renal cell carcinoma.

This clone occurred once. Here the CDR3 reads CASSLSKRGFDTQYF. The CDR3 DNA sequence: TGTGCCAGCAGTCTATCTAAACGGGGGTTTGATACGCAGTATTTT. V usage is TRBV6-5 and J usage is TRBJ2-3, with D possibly being TRBD2 (6 bases). This CDR3 contains 15 residues. Germline CDR1 reads MNHEY; CDR2 reads SVGAGI. V lost 5 bases and J lost 6, with 18 bases in between.

The V gene is TRBV5-1, the J gene TRBJ2-2, with D possibly matching TRBD1 (6 bases). The CDR3 has 14 amino acids. Looked up from germline, CDR1 is SGHRS and CDR2 is YFSETQ. V lost 8 bases and J lost 1, with 12 bases in between. CDR3 sequence (DNA): TGCGCCAGTGAACAGACAGGGAACACCGGGGAGCTGTTTTTT. This encodes CASEQTGNTGELFF.

About this clone itself: A much larger clonotype is one base distant, so this may be a read error. The sample holds other DNA sequences that translate to the same CDR3. The chain links TRBV30 to TRBJ1-2; 10 nucleotides line up with TRBD1. Germline loops: CDR1 GTSNPN, CDR2 SVGIG (reference sequence). The CDR3 consists of 16 residues. The CDR3 loop is CAWSVLRTGGIYGYTF. CDR3 DNA sequence: TGTGCCTGGAGTGTACTCAGGACAGGGGGTATCTATGGCTATACCTTC.

The gene calls are TRBV19 and TRBJ1-5; D is perhaps TRBD1 (5 bases). Germline CDR1 and CDR2: LNHDA and SQIVND (reference sequence). V shed 6 bases and J shed 1 base, with 10 bases lying between them. The CDR3 length is 14 residues. The CDR3 DNA sequence: TGTGCCAGTAGGTCCGACAGAAGCAATCAGCCCCAGCATTTT. Encoded protein: CASRSDRSNQPQHF.

This sequence joins TRBV5-6 and TRBJ2-5; D ambiguous. Between the trimmed V and J ends, which lost 5 bases and 4 bases, there was a span of 6 bases. The CDR3 covers 11 residues. CDR1 SGHDT and CDR2 YYEEEE come from the germline V gene. For the CDR3, the DNA is TGTGCCAGCAGTTCTCCAGAGACCCAGTACTTC. Amino acids: CASSSPETQYF.

The chain joins TRBV5-4 to TRBJ2-5, with D perhaps matching TRBD1 (5 bases). V lost 5 bases, J lost 0 bases, and 11 bases lay in between. Germline V gene lookup returns CDR1 SGHNT and CDR2 YYREEE (reference sequence). This CDR3 comprises 14 residues. CDR3 coding DNA: TGTGCCAGCAGTTTTGGGGCCAACCAAGAGACCCAGTACTTC. Translation gives CASSFGANQETQYF. Variable domain in full (rest from reference TRBV5-4 and TRBJ2-5): ETGVTQSPTHLIKTRGQQVTLRCSSQSGHNTVSWYQQALGQGPQFIFQYYREEENGRGNFPPRFSGLQFPNYSSELNVNALELDDSALYLCASSFGANQETQYFGPGTRLLVL.

The chain recombines TRBV6-5 with TRBJ2-2; D not certain. Germline CDR1 MNHEY, CDR2 SVGAGI. This CDR3 is built from 14 residues. The V end was cut by 2 bases, the J end by 3 bases, with 7 bases between. CDR3 protein: CASSYSPDTGELFF. In DNA form, the CDR3 reads TGTGCCAGCAGTTACAGTCCGGACACCGGGGAGCTGTTTTTT.

The rearrangement joins TRBV4-3 to TRBJ1-1; D not certain. Germline V CDR1 and CDR2: LGHNA, YSLEER. V was cut by 3 bases and J by 4 bases, with 18 bases left in between. This CDR3 is 16 amino acids long. The CDR3 reads CASSHAGPTNPTEAFF. In nucleotides, the CDR3 is TGCGCCAGCAGCCATGCGGGCCCTACCAACCCCACTGAAGCTTTCTTT.

The rearrangement joins TRBV5-1 to TRBJ2-3; D is unresolved. Germline assignment: CDR1 SGHRS and CDR2 YFSETQ. Trimming removed 3 bases at V and 2 bases at J, with 4 bases between. The CDR3 has 12 residues. The CDR3 DNA is TGCGCCAGCAGCTCGTACACAGATACGCAGTATTTT. Translation: CASSSYTDTQYF. Complete variable domain (other parts from reference TRBV5-1 and TRBJ2-3): KAGVTQTPRYLIKTRGQQVTLSCSPISGHRSVSWYQQTPGQGLQFLFEYFSETQRNKGNFPGRFSGRQFSNSRSEMNVSTLELGDSALYLCASSSYTDTQYFGPGTRLTVL.